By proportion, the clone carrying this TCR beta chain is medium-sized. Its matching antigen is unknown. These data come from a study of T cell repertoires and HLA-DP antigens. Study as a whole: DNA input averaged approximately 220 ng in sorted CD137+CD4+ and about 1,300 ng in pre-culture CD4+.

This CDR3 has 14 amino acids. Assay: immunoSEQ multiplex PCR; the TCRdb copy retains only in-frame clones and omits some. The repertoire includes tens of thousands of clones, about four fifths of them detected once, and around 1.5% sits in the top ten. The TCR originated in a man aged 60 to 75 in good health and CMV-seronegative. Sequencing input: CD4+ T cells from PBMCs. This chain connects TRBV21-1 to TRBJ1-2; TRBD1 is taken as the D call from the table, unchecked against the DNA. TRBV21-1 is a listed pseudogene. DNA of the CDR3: TGTGCCAGCAGCAAAGCGGTAGGACAACATGGCTACACCTTC. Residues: CASSKAVGQHGYTF.